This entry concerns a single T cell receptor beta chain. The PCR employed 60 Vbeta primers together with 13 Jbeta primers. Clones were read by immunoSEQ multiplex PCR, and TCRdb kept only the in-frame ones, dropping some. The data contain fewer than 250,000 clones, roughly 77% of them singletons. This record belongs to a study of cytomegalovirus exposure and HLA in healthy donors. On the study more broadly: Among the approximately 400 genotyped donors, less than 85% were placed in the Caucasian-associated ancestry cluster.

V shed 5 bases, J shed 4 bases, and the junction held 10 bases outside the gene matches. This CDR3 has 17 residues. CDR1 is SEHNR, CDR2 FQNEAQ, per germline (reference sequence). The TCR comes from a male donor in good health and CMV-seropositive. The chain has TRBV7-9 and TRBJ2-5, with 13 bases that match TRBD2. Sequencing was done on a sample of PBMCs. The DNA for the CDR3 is TGTGCCAGCAGCCAATATGGACTAGCGGGAGAAGTAGAGACCCAGTACTTC. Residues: CASSQYGLAGEVETQYF.